These T cell receptor beta chains were read from a single sample in a study of blood T cell repertoires in COVID-19. TCRdb's copy holds only in-frame clones and misses some; the assay was immunoSEQ multiplex PCR. This sample has approximately 77,000 clones, with roughly 85% found just once. The material sequenced was peripheral blood. These TCRs come from a man in his forties or fifties with COVID-19, enrolled during active disease. CDR3s include the opening cysteine and the closing phenylalanine or tryptophan. Fields, in order: V gene, clone size, D gene, J gene, CDR3 DNA, CDR3 protein. The D gene is left open where the match is weak. The size of a clone is reported for some rows only, either as once, few or many, or as a class for expanded clones.

v_gene: TRBV11-2; abundance: .; d_gene: .; j_gene: TRBJ1-5; CDR3nt: TGTGCCAGCAGCCAGACGCGGGGGATTCAGCCCCAGCATTTT; CDR3aa: CASSQTRGIQPQHF
v_gene: TRBV19; abundance: .; d_gene: .; j_gene: TRBJ1-6; CDR3nt: TGTGCCAGTAGTAACTTACCTAATTCACCCCTCCACTTT; CDR3aa: CASSNLPNSPLHF
v_gene: TRBV3-1/TRBV3-2; abundance: .; d_gene: TRBD1; j_gene: TRBJ1-1; CDR3nt: TGTGCCAGCAGCCTCACCTCCGGGACAGGAGCTGAAGCTTTCTTT; CDR3aa: CASSLTSGTGAEAFF
v_gene: TRBV19; abundance: once; d_gene: TRBD1; j_gene: TRBJ1-2; CDR3nt: TGTGCCAGTAGCGGCTCCCGGACAGGCGGCTATGGCTACACCTTC; CDR3aa: CASSGSRTGGYGYTF
v_gene: TRBV7-9; abundance: .; d_gene: TRBD2; j_gene: TRBJ2-4; CDR3nt: TGTGCCAGCAGCTCCACGGGACTAGCGGGAGGGAAAAACATTCAGTACTTC; CDR3aa: CASSSTGLAGGKNIQYF
v_gene: TRBV5-1; abundance: .; d_gene: .; j_gene: TRBJ1-2; CDR3nt: TGCGCCAGCAGCTTGGGGTCAGGGCATGGCTACACCTTC; CDR3aa: CASSLGSGHGYTF
v_gene: TRBV28; abundance: .; d_gene: TRBD1; j_gene: TRBJ1-2; CDR3nt: TGTGCCAGCAGTTCACCGACAGGGGGCTATGGCTACACCTTC; CDR3aa: CASSSPTGGYGYTF
v_gene: TRBV6-5; abundance: .; d_gene: TRBD1; j_gene: TRBJ2-2; CDR3nt: TGTGCCAGCAGTTACAACAGGGGAAACACCGGGGAGCTGTTTTTT; CDR3aa: CASSYNRGNTGELFF
v_gene: TRBV3-1/TRBV3-2; abundance: .; d_gene: TRBD1; j_gene: TRBJ1-2; CDR3nt: TGTGCCAGCAGCCGCTCCGGGACAGGGGACCCCTATGGCTACACCTTC; CDR3aa: CASSRSGTGDPYGYTF
v_gene: TRBV5-1; abundance: .; d_gene: TRBD2; j_gene: TRBJ2-1; CDR3nt: TGCGCCAGCACCTTCACTAGCGGGAGGGCCTACAATGAGCAGTTCTTC; CDR3aa: CASTFTSGRAYNEQFF
v_gene: TRBV6-4; abundance: .; d_gene: TRBD1; j_gene: TRBJ1-5; CDR3nt: TGTGCCAGCAGCCCCGGACAGGGCCACCAGCCCCAGCATTTT; CDR3aa: CASSPGQGHQPQHF
v_gene: TRBV10-2; abundance: .; d_gene: TRBD2; j_gene: TRBJ2-1; CDR3nt: TGCGCCAGCAGTAATCCAACACTAGCGGGAGGAAGTAATGAGCAGTTCTTC; CDR3aa: CASSNPTLAGGSNEQFF
v_gene: TRBV7-6; abundance: .; d_gene: TRBD2; j_gene: TRBJ2-1; CDR3nt: TGTGCCAGCAGCTTGCTAGCGGGAGAATACAATGAGCAGTTCTTC; CDR3aa: CASSLLAGEYNEQFF
v_gene: TRBV19; abundance: .; d_gene: .; j_gene: TRBJ1-1; CDR3nt: TGTGCCAGTAGTATTCACACGAAGAACACTGAAGCTTTCTTT; CDR3aa: CASSIHTKNTEAFF
v_gene: TRBV6-1; abundance: .; d_gene: .; j_gene: TRBJ1-4; CDR3nt: TGTGCCAGCAGTGAAGAGGCCTGGAGGGGAAAACTGTTTTTT; CDR3aa: CASSEEAWRGKLFF
v_gene: TRBV6-1; abundance: .; d_gene: TRBD1; j_gene: TRBJ1-5; CDR3nt: TGTGCCAGCAGTGATCTATCGGCAGGGGGAAAACAGCCCCAGCATTTT; CDR3aa: CASSDLSAGGKQPQHF
v_gene: TRBV28; abundance: .; d_gene: .; j_gene: TRBJ2-1; CDR3nt: TGTGCCAGCAGTTTTTCCAGGGCCAATGAGCAGTTCTTC; CDR3aa: CASSFSRANEQFF
v_gene: TRBV6-4; abundance: .; d_gene: TRBD2; j_gene: TRBJ2-1; CDR3nt: TGTGCCAGCAGTGAAGGGACTAGCTCCTACAATGAGCAGTTCTTC; CDR3aa: CASSEGTSSYNEQFF
v_gene: TRBV24-1; abundance: .; d_gene: .; j_gene: TRBJ1-1; CDR3nt: TGTGCCACCAGTGACTTTGATAGTCCTGAAGCTTTCTTT; CDR3aa: CATSDFDSPEAFF
v_gene: TRBV5-5; abundance: .; d_gene: .; j_gene: TRBJ1-1; CDR3nt: TGTGCCAGCAGCTTTAACCGAGGAGGAGACACTGAAGCTTTCTTT; CDR3aa: CASSFNRGGDTEAFF
v_gene: TRBV2; abundance: .; d_gene: .; j_gene: TRBJ2-7; CDR3nt: TGTGCCAGCAGGAAGGAGGCGGCGGGCTACGAGCAGTACTTC; CDR3aa: CASRKEAAGYEQYF
v_gene: TRBV6-5; abundance: .; d_gene: TRBD2; j_gene: TRBJ2-7; CDR3nt: TGTGCCAGCAGTTACTCGACTAGCGGGAGCCTCGAGCAGTACTTC; CDR3aa: CASSYSTSGSLEQYF
v_gene: TRBV19; abundance: .; d_gene: .; j_gene: TRBJ1-5; CDR3nt: TGTGCCAGTACCGATGAGGCGGGGTGGGGGAATCAGCCCCAGCATTTT; CDR3aa: CASTDEAGWGNQPQHF
v_gene: TRBV7-9; abundance: .; d_gene: .; j_gene: TRBJ1-2; CDR3nt: TGTGCCAGCAGCTTAGGCAGGGAAGGCTATGGCTACACCTTC; CDR3aa: CASSLGREGYGYTF
v_gene: TRBV30; abundance: .; d_gene: .; j_gene: TRBJ2-1; CDR3nt: TGTGCCTGGGGCCGGGGCAATGAGCAGTTCTTC; CDR3aa: CAWGRGNEQFF
v_gene: TRBV12-3/TRBV12-4; abundance: medium-sized; d_gene: .; j_gene: TRBJ2-3; CDR3nt: TGTGCCAGCAGTGGCGGGGGCACAGATACGCAGTATTTT; CDR3aa: CASSGGGTDTQYF
v_gene: TRBV2; abundance: .; d_gene: TRBD1; j_gene: TRBJ1-4; CDR3nt: TGTGCCAGCAGCCAAGACAGGGGGAATAATGAAAAACTGTTTTTT; CDR3aa: CASSQDRGNNEKLFF
v_gene: TRBV19; abundance: .; d_gene: .; j_gene: TRBJ1-2; CDR3nt: TGTGCCAGTAGTATAGGCGAATCCCTAGCGGAGGGCTACACCTTC; CDR3aa: CASSIGESLAEGYTF
v_gene: TRBV5-1; abundance: .; d_gene: .; j_gene: TRBJ2-4; CDR3nt: TGCGCCAGCAGCTTGGTGGTTTTAGGGGGAGGGAAAAACATTCAGTACTTC; CDR3aa: CASSLVVLGGGKNIQYF
v_gene: TRBV7-9; abundance: .; d_gene: .; j_gene: TRBJ1-3; CDR3nt: TGTGCCAGCAGCGATCGCCAATGGGGAGCAGACACCATATATTTT; CDR3aa: CASSDRQWGADTIYF
v_gene: TRBV2; abundance: .; d_gene: .; j_gene: TRBJ1-6; CDR3nt: TGTGCCAGCAGTGCAGGTGTGGCCCTCCACTTT; CDR3aa: CASSAGVALHF
v_gene: TRBV30; abundance: .; d_gene: TRBD1; j_gene: TRBJ1-5; CDR3nt: TGTGCCTGGAGTACAGGGGACAATCAGCCCCAGCATTTT; CDR3aa: CAWSTGDNQPQHF
v_gene: TRBV30; abundance: .; d_gene: TRBD1; j_gene: TRBJ2-7; CDR3nt: TGTGCCTGGAGTGGGGACAGGGGGGGCTACGAGCAGTACTTC; CDR3aa: CAWSGDRGGYEQYF
v_gene: TRBV3-1/TRBV3-2; abundance: .; d_gene: .; j_gene: TRBJ1-2; CDR3nt: TGTGCCAGCAGCCGCCAAGGTGGACAGATGAGGAACTATGGCTACACCTTC; CDR3aa: CASSRQGGQMRNYGYTF
v_gene: TRBV7-2; abundance: .; d_gene: .; j_gene: TRBJ2-1; CDR3nt: TGTGCCAGCAGCCCTCAAAGGAGGACCTACAATGAGCAGTTCTTC; CDR3aa: CASSPQRRTYNEQFF
v_gene: TRBV6-5; abundance: .; d_gene: .; j_gene: TRBJ2-3; CDR3nt: TGTGCCAGTGGGGCTAGGGGCACAGATACGCAGTATTTT; CDR3aa: CASGARGTDTQYF
v_gene: TRBV5-1; abundance: .; d_gene: .; j_gene: TRBJ1-1; CDR3nt: TGCGCCAGCAGCTTGCGGGACAAAATTAACACTGAAGCTTTCTTT; CDR3aa: CASSLRDKINTEAFF
v_gene: TRBV6-1; abundance: .; d_gene: TRBD2; j_gene: TRBJ2-3; CDR3nt: TGTGCCAGCAGTGAAGGGCAGGGGTTGCGGGCTAGCGGGAGGAGAGATACGCAGTATTTT; CDR3aa: CASSEGQGLRASGRRDTQYF
v_gene: TRBV4-1; abundance: .; d_gene: TRBD1; j_gene: TRBJ1-1; CDR3nt: TGCGCCAGCAGCCAAAGTACTGGAATGAGACAGGGAGGCACTGAAGCTTTCTTT; CDR3aa: CASSQSTGMRQGGTEAFF
v_gene: TRBV5-1; abundance: .; d_gene: .; j_gene: TRBJ1-2; CDR3nt: TGCGCCAGCAGCTTGGATAGCTATGGCTACACCTTC; CDR3aa: CASSLDSYGYTF
v_gene: TRBV19; abundance: .; d_gene: .; j_gene: TRBJ2-1; CDR3nt: TGTGCCAGTAGTGCGACAGCGGGTTCCTACAATGAGCAGTTCTTC; CDR3aa: CASSATAGSYNEQFF
v_gene: TRBV25-1; abundance: .; d_gene: TRBD1; j_gene: TRBJ1-1; CDR3nt: TGTGCCAGCAGTGAATTAGTCAGGGGGGTCACTGAAGCTTTCTTT; CDR3aa: CASSELVRGVTEAFF
v_gene: TRBV19; abundance: once; d_gene: .; j_gene: TRBJ1-3; CDR3nt: TGTGCCAGTAGTCCCACACAGCCTGGAAACACCATATATTTT; CDR3aa: CASSPTQPGNTIYF
v_gene: TRBV4-1; abundance: .; d_gene: .; j_gene: TRBJ1-4; CDR3nt: TGCGCCAGCAGCCAAGATGGTACAGGAGATGAAAAACTGTTTTTT; CDR3aa: CASSQDGTGDEKLFF
v_gene: TRBV11-2; abundance: .; d_gene: TRBD1; j_gene: TRBJ2-7; CDR3nt: TGTGCCAGCAGCCCGCTGACAGGGCCCTACGAGCAGTACTTC; CDR3aa: CASSPLTGPYEQYF
v_gene: TRBV24-1; abundance: .; d_gene: .; j_gene: TRBJ2-5; CDR3nt: TGTGCCACCAGTGACCCGGGACAGGGTAGCGGGAACATCCAAGAGACCCAGTACTTC; CDR3aa: CATSDPGQGSGNIQETQYF
v_gene: TRBV7-7; abundance: .; d_gene: .; j_gene: TRBJ1-4; CDR3nt: TGTGCTAGCAGCTTCGAGGCGGTAAATAATGAAAAACTGTTTTTT; CDR3aa: CASSFEAVNNEKLFF
v_gene: TRBV5-1; abundance: few; d_gene: .; j_gene: TRBJ2-7; CDR3nt: TGCGCCAACACCGGTCAGGTCTCCTACGAGCAGTACTTC; CDR3aa: CANTGQVSYEQYF
v_gene: TRBV18; abundance: .; d_gene: TRBD2; j_gene: TRBJ2-7; CDR3nt: TGTGCCAGCTCATCTGGACTAGCGGGCTCCTACGAGCAGTACTTC; CDR3aa: CASSSGLAGSYEQYF
v_gene: TRBV9; abundance: once; d_gene: .; j_gene: TRBJ1-5; CDR3nt: TGTGCCAGCAGCGTATCCCCAGGTCAGCCCCAGCATTTT; CDR3aa: CASSVSPGQPQHF
v_gene: TRBV19; abundance: .; d_gene: .; j_gene: TRBJ2-7; CDR3nt: TGTGCCAGCTCAGACAGGTCGGGCCTCTACGAGCAGTACTTC; CDR3aa: CASSDRSGLYEQYF